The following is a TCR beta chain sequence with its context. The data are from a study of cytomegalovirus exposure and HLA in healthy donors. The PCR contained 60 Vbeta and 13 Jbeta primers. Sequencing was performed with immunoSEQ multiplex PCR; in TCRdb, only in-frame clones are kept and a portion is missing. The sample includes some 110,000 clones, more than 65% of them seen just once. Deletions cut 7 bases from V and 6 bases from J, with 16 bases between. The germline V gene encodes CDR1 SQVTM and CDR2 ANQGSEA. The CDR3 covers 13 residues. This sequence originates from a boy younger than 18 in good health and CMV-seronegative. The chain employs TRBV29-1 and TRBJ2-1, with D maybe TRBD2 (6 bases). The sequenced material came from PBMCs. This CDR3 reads CSAPGAGGNEQFF. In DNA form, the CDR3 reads TGCAGCGCCCCCGGGGCCGGGGGCAATGAGCAGTTCTTC.